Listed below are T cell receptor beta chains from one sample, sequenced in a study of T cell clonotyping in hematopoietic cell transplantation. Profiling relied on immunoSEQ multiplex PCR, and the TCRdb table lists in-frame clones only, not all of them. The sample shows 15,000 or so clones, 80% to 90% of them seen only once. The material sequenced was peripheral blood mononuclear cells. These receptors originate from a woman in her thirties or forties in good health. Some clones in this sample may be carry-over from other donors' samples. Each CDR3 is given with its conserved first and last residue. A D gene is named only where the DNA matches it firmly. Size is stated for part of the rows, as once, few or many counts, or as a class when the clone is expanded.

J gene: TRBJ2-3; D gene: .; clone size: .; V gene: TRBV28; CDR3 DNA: TGTGCCAGCAGTTTAAGTACAGATACGCAGTATTTT; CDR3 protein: CASSLSTDTQYF
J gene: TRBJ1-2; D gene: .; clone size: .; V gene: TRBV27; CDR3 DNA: TGTGCCAGCAGTTTCTTCCCATGGACCGAGTATAACTATGGCTACACCTTC; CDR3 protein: CASSFFPWTEYNYGYTF
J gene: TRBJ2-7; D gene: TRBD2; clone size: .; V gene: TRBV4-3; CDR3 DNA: TGCGCCAGCAGCCAAGATCTTAGCGGGGGCTACGAGCAGTACTTC; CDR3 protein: CASSQDLSGGYEQYF
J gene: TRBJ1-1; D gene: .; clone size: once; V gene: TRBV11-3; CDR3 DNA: TGTGCCAGCTCGAGGACAGAAAACACTGAAGCTTTCTTT; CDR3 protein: CASSRTENTEAFF
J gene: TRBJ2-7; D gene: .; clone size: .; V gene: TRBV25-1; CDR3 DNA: TGTGCCAGCAGTGAGGGGGGACGAGGAATCCCCTACGAGCAGTACTTC; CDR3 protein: CASSEGGRGIPYEQYF
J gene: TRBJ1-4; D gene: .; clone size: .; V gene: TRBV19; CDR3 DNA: TGTGCCAGTAGTATGACAGCAACTAATGAAAAACTGTTTTTT; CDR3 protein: CASSMTATNEKLFF
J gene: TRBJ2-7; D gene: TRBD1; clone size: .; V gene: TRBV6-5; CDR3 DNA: TGTGCCAGCAGTCCCGGGACAGGGAGTTACGAGCAGTACTTC; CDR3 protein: CASSPGTGSYEQYF
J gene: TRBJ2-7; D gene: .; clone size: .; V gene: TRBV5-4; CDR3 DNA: TGTGCCAGCAGACCTATTACGGGTGGCGAGCAGTACTTC; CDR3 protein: CASRPITGGEQYF
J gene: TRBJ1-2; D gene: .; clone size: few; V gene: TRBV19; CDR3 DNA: TGTGCCAGTAGTATCTTTCAAGACTACACCTTC; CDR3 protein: CASSIFQDYTF
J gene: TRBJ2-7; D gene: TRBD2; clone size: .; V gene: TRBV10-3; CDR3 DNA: TGTGCCATCAGTCAGACTAGCGGGAGGGCCGGGGACTACGAGCAGTACTTC; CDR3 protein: CAISQTSGRAGDYEQYF
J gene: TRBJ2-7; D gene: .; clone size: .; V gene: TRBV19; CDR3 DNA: TGTGCCAGTAGTTTGGGCATACCCTACGAGCAGTACTTC; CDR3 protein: CASSLGIPYEQYF
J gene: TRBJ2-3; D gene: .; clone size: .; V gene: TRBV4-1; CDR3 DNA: TGCGCCAGCAGCCAAGAGGGGTATACGCAGTATTTT; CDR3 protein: CASSQEGYTQYF
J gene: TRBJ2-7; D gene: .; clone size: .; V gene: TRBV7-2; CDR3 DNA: TGTGCCAGCAGCTTAGTCCAACAGGTCGCCGCCTACGAGCAGTACTTC; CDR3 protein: CASSLVQQVAAYEQYF
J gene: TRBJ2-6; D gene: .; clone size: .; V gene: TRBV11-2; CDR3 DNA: TGTGCCAGCAGCTTAGACGCTTCGTGGGGCTCTGGGGCCAACGTCCTGACTTTC; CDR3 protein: CASSLDASWGSGANVLTF
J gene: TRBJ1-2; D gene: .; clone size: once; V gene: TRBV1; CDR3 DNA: TGCACCAGCAGCCAAGCAGATGGCTACACCTTC; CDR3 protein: CTSSQADGYTF
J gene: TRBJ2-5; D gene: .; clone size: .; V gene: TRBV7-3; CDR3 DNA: TGTGCCAGCAGCTTACAGGGAAGAGGGGAGACCCAGTACTTC; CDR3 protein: CASSLQGRGETQYF
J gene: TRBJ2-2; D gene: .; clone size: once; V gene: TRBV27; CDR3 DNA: TGTGCCAGCAGTGACCATTCGAACACCGGGGAGCTGTTTTTT; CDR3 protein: CASSDHSNTGELFF
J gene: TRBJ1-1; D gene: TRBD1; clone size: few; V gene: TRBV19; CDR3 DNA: TGTGCCACCTCCCAGGGGGCGATGGCTGAAGCTTTCTTT; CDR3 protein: CATSQGAMAEAFF
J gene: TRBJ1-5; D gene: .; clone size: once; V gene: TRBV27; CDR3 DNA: TGTGCCAGCAGTTTAGAGGGGCACTTTAATCAGCCCCAGCATTTT; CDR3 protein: CASSLEGHFNQPQHF
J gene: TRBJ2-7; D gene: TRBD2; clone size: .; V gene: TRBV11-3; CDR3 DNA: TGTGCCAGCAGCTCCGCCGGGACTAGCGGTACCTACGAGCAGTACTTC; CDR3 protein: CASSSAGTSGTYEQYF
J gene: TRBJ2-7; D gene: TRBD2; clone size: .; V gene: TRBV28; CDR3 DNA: TGTGCCAGCAACTCAGCGGGAGAGCTCTACGAGCAGTACTTC; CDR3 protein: CASNSAGELYEQYF
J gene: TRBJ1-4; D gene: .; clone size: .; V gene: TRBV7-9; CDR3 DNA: TGTGCCAGCAGCCCGCAGAGGGGTTCCACTAATGAAAAACTGTTTTTT; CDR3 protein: CASSPQRGSTNEKLFF
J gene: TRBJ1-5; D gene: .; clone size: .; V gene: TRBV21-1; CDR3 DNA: TGTGCCAGCAGCCGGGGACCCAGGAGGGCACGGCCCCCTAATCAGCCCCAGCATTTT; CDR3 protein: CASSRGPRRARPPNQPQHF
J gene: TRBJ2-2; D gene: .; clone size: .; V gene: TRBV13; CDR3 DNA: TGTGCCAGCAGCCCGCGGGGGCGGGAGCTGTTTTTT; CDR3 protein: CASSPRGRELFF
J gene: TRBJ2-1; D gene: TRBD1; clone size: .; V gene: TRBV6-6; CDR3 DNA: TGTGCCAGCAGTTACAGGGACAGGGGTGAGCAGTTCTTC; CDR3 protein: CASSYRDRGEQFF
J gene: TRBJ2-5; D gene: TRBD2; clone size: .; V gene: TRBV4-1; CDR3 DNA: TGCGCCAGCAGCCAAGATCGGGGGGTAGCGGGAGAGCCGGAGACCCAGTACTTC; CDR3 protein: CASSQDRGVAGEPETQYF
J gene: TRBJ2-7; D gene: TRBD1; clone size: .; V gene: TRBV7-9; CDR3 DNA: TGTGCCAGCAGCCCCCTTACAGGGGCCTACGAGCAGTACTTC; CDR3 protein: CASSPLTGAYEQYF
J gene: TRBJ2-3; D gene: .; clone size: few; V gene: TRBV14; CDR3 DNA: TGTGCCAGCAGCCAATTCCGCACAGATACGCAGTATTTT; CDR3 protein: CASSQFRTDTQYF
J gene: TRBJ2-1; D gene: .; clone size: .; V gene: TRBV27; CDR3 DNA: TGTGCCAGCAGTTTAGTGGCTCCCGGGTGGTCCAGCCCGGATGGGCAGTTCTTC; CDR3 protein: CASSLVAPGWSSPDGQFF
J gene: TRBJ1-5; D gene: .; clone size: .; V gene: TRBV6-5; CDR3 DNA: TGTGCCAGCAGGCCGGCGGGGGGTGGCAATCAGCCCCAGCATTTT; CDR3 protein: CASRPAGGGNQPQHF
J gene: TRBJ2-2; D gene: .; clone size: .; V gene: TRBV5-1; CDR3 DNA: TGCGCCAGCAGCCCAGGGCTCACCGGGGAGCTGTTTTTT; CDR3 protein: CASSPGLTGELFF
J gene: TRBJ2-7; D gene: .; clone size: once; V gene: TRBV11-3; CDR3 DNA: TGTGCCAGCAGCCTCCGGGTCTACGAGCAGTACTTC; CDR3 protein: CASSLRVYEQYF
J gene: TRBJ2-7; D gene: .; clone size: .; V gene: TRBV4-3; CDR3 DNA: TGCGCCAGCAGCCAAGATCTGTGGGGACGGGGGGCCGAGCAGTACTTC; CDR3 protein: CASSQDLWGRGAEQYF
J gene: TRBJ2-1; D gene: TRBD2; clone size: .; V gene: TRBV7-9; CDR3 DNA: TGTGCCAGCAGCCCCGGGACTAGGGTCTACAATGAGCAGTTCTTC; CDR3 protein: CASSPGTRVYNEQFF
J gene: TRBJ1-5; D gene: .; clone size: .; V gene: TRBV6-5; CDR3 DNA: TGTGCCAGCAGTTCCCTAGCAGGGGAACGGAATCAGCCCCAGCATTTT; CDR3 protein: CASSSLAGERNQPQHF
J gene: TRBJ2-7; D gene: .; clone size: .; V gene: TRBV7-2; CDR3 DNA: TGTGCCAGCAGCTCTGCGCCTACAGGGCCCTACGAGCAGTACTTC; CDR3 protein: CASSSAPTGPYEQYF
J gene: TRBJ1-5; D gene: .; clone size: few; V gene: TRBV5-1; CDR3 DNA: TGCGCCAGCAGCTTGGGGTTACCGTCTAGCAATCAGCCCCAGCATTTT; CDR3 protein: CASSLGLPSSNQPQHF
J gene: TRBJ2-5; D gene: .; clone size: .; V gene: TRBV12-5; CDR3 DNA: TGTGCTAGTGCCCCCGGTCCGGTAGGTGAGACCCAGTACTTC; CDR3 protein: CASAPGPVGETQYF
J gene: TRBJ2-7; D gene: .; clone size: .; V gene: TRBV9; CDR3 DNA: TGTGCCAGCAGCCCCGGGGCACACGAGCAGTACTTC; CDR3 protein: CASSPGAHEQYF
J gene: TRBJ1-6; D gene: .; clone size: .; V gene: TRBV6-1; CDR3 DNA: TGTGCCAGCAGTGAAGTCCGGCAGGGTGGATCACCCCTCCACTTT; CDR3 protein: CASSEVRQGGSPLHF
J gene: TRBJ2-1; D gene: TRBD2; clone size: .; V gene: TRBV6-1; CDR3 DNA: TGTGCCAGCAGTGAAGAAACGATCCAGACTAGCGTCAATGAGCAGTTCTTC; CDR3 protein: CASSEETIQTSVNEQFF
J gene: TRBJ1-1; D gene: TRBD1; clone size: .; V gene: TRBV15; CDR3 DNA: TGTGCCACCAGCAGAGAGAGGTACAGGGGGCTGAGGAACACTGAAGCTTTCTTT; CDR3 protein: CATSRERYRGLRNTEAFF
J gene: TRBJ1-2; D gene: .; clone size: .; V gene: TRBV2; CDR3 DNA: TGTGCCAGCAGTGGGGTGGACGGTGGGTATGGCTACACCTTC; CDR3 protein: CASSGVDGGYGYTF
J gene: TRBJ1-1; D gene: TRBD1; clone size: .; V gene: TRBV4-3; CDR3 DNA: TGCGCCAGCAGCCAAGGAGACAGGGGCCCGAACACTGAAGCTTTCTTT; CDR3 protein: CASSQGDRGPNTEAFF
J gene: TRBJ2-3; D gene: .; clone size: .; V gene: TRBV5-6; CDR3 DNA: TGTGCCAGCAGCTTTTGGGCAGGGCGCACAGATACGCAGTATTTT; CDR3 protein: CASSFWAGRTDTQYF
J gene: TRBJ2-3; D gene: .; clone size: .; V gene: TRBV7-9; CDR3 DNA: TGTGCCAGCACCCGAAACACAGATACGCAGTATTTT; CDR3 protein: CASTRNTDTQYF
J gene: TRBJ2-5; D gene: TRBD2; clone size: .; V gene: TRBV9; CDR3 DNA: TGTGCCAGCAGCGGGAGCGGGAGTTCCCTTCAAGAGACCCAGTACTTC; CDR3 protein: CASSGSGSSLQETQYF
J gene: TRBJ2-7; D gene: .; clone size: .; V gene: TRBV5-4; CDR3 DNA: TGTGCCAGCAGCTCCACAGGGTCCGAGCAGTACTTC; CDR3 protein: CASSSTGSEQYF
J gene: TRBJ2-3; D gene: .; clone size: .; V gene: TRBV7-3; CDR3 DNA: TGTGCCAGCAGCTTAACGAATAGAGATACGCAGTATTTT; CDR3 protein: CASSLTNRDTQYF
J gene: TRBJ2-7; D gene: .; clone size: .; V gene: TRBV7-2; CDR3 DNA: TGTGCCAGCAGCTCGGGATTACGCTACGAGCAGTACTTC; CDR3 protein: CASSSGLRYEQYF
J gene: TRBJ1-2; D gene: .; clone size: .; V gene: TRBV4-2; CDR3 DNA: TGTGCCAGCAGCCAGGACGCAGGGGTTCGCTATGGCTACACCTTC; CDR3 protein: CASSQDAGVRYGYTF
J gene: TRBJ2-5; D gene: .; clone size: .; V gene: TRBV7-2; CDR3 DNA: TGTGCCAGCAGCTTAGTAGGCAGCCGCCAAGAGACCCAGTACTTC; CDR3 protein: CASSLVGSRQETQYF
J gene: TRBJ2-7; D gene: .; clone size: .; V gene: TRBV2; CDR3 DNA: TGTGCCAGCAGTGACCAGGGAGAGCAGTACTTC; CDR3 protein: CASSDQGEQYF
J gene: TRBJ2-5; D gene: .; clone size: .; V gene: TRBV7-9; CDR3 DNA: TGTGCCAGCAGCTTAGTAGGGTACCAAGAGACCCAGTACTTC; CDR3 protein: CASSLVGYQETQYF
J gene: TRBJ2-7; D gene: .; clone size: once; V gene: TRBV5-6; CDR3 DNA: TGTGCCAGCAGCTTTGGACGATCCTACGAGCAGTACTTC; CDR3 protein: CASSFGRSYEQYF
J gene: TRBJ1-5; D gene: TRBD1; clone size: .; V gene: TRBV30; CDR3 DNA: TGTGCCTGGAGTGTACAGGGGAATCAGCCCCAGCATTTT; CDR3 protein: CAWSVQGNQPQHF
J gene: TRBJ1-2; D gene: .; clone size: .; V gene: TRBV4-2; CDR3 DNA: TGTGCCAGCAGCCCCCCGAATTTTTTGCGTGGCTACACCTTC; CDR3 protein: CASSPPNFLRGYTF
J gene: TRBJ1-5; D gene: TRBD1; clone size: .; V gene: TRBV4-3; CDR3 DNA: TGCGCCAGCAGCTTAGGACAGGGTGAACAGCCCCAGCATTTT; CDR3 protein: CASSLGQGEQPQHF
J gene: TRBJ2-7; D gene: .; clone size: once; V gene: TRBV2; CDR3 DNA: TGTGCCAGCAGTCCCCTCAAGGTTGAGCAGTACTTC; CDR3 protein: CASSPLKVEQYF